Below, 16 T cell receptor beta chains from the same sample are listed, as sequenced in a study of siplizumab effects on memory and regulatory T cells. The protocol was immunoSEQ multiplex PCR, while the TCRdb copy is restricted to in-frame clones and leaves out a portion. The sample contains some 64,000 clones, less than 80% of which appear only once. Sequences were obtained from memory CD4+ T cells sorted from blood. The receptors come from a human donor in good health.

J is TRBJ2-3 and V is TRBV5-1; D is possibly TRBD2 (6 bases). From germline, CDR1 is SGHRS and CDR2 YFSETQ. V gave up 0 bases and J gave up 2 bases, with 7 bases separating them. The CDR3 covers 14 residues. CDR3 in DNA: TGCGCCAGCAGCTTGGGGGGGGACACAGATACGCAGTATTTT. It is translated as CASSLGGDTDTQYF.

This clone was seen once. The chain is built from TRBV10-3 and TRBJ1-6, with no clear D. The CDR3 contains 16 residues. Between the trimmed V and J ends, which lost 8 bases and 3 bases, there was a span of 17 bases. CDR1 and CDR2 (germline): ENHRY, SYGVKD. The CDR3 bases are TGTGCCATCGCGTTCGAAGGAGGCTTCTATAATTCACCCCTCCACTTT. Amino acids: CAIAFEGGFYNSPLHF.

The rearrangement links TRBV6-5 to TRBJ1-1; tentatively, D is TRBD1 (6 bases). CDR1 and CDR2 (germline): MNHEY, SVGAGI. The CDR3 spans 14 residues. Trimming left V 8 bases short and J 11 bases short, with 24 bases between. CDR3 in amino acids: CASFPHHTDRRAFF. The CDR3, as DNA: TGTGCCAGCTTTCCGCACCACACGGACAGAAGGGCTTTCTTT.

The chain employs TRBV2 and TRBJ2-2; 7 bases are a match to TRBD1. Germline lookup yields CDR1 SNHLY and CDR2 FYNNEI. V gave up 5 bases and J gave up 4 bases; unmatched junction bases: 4. The CDR3 runs 14 residues. This CDR3 reads CASSPRTGTGELFF. DNA for the CDR3: TGTGCCAGCAGTCCCCGGACAGGCACCGGGGAGCTGTTTTTT.

A note on this clone: The same CDR3 arises from other DNA sequences in this sample as well. The chain is built from TRBV6-5 and TRBJ1-1; no definite D call. CDR1 MNHEY and CDR2 SVGAGI come from the germline V gene. CDR3 length: 12 residues. Trimming removed 4 bases at V and 1 base at J, with 4 bases between. CDR3 region: CASSSGNTEAFF. CDR3 nucleotides: TGTGCCAGCAGTTCAGGGAACACTGAAGCTTTCTTT.

The V and J genes are TRBV5-3 and TRBJ2-1; D is possibly TRBD1 (6 bases). Being an ORF, TRBV5-3 has a function that is uncertain. The CDR3 is 14 residues long. V was trimmed by 2 bases and J by 5 bases, leaving 11 bases between them. The CDR3, as DNA: TGTGCCAGAAGCTTTTTAGGGGGACACAATGAGCAGTTCTTC. This codes for CARSFLGGHNEQFF.

The rearrangement uses TRBV28 and TRBJ2-1, with D possibly being TRBD1 or TRBD2 (5 bases each). The CDR3 covers 14 residues. Trimming shortened V by 11 bases and J by 5 bases, and 19 bases separated the two germline ends. CDR1 is MDHEN and CDR2 is SYDVKM in the germline V gene. Here the CDR3 reads CAVPGRAFHNEQFF. In DNA form, the CDR3 reads TGTGCCGTACCGGGACGTGCCTTTCACAATGAGCAGTTCTTC.

V usage is TRBV7-9 and J usage is TRBJ1-2; the D is unclear. This CDR3 is 15 amino acids long. V dropped 6 bases and J dropped 0 bases, with 14 bases sitting between them. Germline V gene sequence: CDR1 SEHNR, CDR2 FQNEAQ (reference sequence). DNA for the CDR3: TGTGCCAGCAGTCTCACAGCGCTTCCTAACTATGGCTACACCTTC. Translated, it gives CASSLTALPNYGYTF.

J is TRBJ1-5 and V is TRBV5-1; 7 bases fit TRBD1. The junction had 4 bases not matched to a gene; V was cut back by 0 bases and J by 4 bases. This CDR3 comprises 15 residues. Germline CDR1 is SGHRS and CDR2 is YFSETQ. The CDR3 nucleotides read TGCGCCAGCAGCTTGGGACAGGGCTGGAATCAGCCCCAGCATTTT. It encodes CASSLGQGWNQPQHF.

This clone turned up a few times. V gene TRBV7-7 combines with J gene TRBJ2-1, with D possibly TRBD1 on 6 matching bases. CDR1 is SSHAT, CDR2 FNYEAQ, per germline (reference sequence). V dropped 1 base and J dropped 3 bases, with 7 bases sitting between them. CDR3 length equals 14 residues. The CDR3 protein is CASSLGGGYNEQFF. The DNA for the CDR3 is TGTGCCAGCAGCTTAGGAGGGGGCTACAATGAGCAGTTCTTC.

The chain employs TRBV9 and TRBJ2-1, with 7 bases matching TRBD2. The germline V gene encodes CDR1 SGDLS and CDR2 YYNGEE. With 0 bases clipped from V and 9 bases from J, the junction kept 9 bases outside the gene matches. The CDR3 totals 15 residues. CDR3 in DNA: TGTGCCAGCAGCGTAGGTCTAGCGGCCCAGGGTGAGCAGTTCTTC. Translated: CASSVGLAAQGEQFF. Full variable domain (rest looked up from reference TRBV9 and TRBJ2-1): DSGVTQTPKHLITATGQRVTLRCSPRSGDLSVYWYQQSLDQGLQFLIQYYNGEERAKGNILERFSAQQFPDLHSELNLSSLELGDSALYFCASSVGLAAQGEQFFGPGTRLTVL.

The CDR3 DNA reads as TGTGCCAGCAGCTTACTAGCGGGGGGCCAAGAGACCCAGTACTTC. Protein: CASSLLAGGQETQYF. The V call is TRBV7-2, the J call TRBJ2-5; 11 bases match TRBD2. Germline CDR1 reads SGHTA; CDR2 reads FQGNSA. This CDR3 has 15 residues. Germline trimming cut 2 bases from V and 1 base from J; bases unmatched to any gene: 0.

V and J are TRBV6-5 and TRBJ2-7; the match to TRBD2 covers 10 bases. V lost 0 bases, J lost 2 bases, and 1 base stayed unmatched. The CDR3 loop spans 15 amino acids. In germline, CDR1 is MNHEY, CDR2 SVGAGI. The CDR3 sequence: CASSYSTSGTYEQYF. The CDR3 DNA follows: TGTGCCAGCAGTTACTCAACTAGCGGGACCTACGAGCAGTACTTC.

V gene TRBV28 combines with J gene TRBJ1-2, with unresolved D. CDR1 and CDR2 from the germline V gene are MDHEN and SYDVKM. There are 12 residues in the CDR3. Trimming left V 3 bases short and J 3 bases short, with 5 bases between. The chain's CDR3 is CASSLVHYGYTF. The CDR3 DNA is TGTGCCAGCAGTTTGGTCCACTATGGCTACACCTTC.

The chain employs TRBV28 and TRBJ1-2; D gene unclear. CDR1 is MDHEN and CDR2 is SYDVKM in the germline V gene. This CDR3 has 12 amino acids. Trimming removed 7 bases from V and 3 bases from J, with 9 bases in between. The CDR3 is CASKAGYYGYTF. CDR3 nucleotide sequence: TGTGCCAGCAAGGCTGGCTACTATGGCTACACCTTC.

This chain joins TRBV11-2 and TRBJ2-4; no clear D. Germline values: CDR1 SGHAT, CDR2 FQNNGV. This CDR3 is 13 amino acids long. V shed 3 bases and J shed 9 bases, with 12 bases lying between them. For the CDR3, the DNA is TGTGCCAGCAGCTTCGCAGTAACGGCCATTCAGTACTTC. Protein: CASSFAVTAIQYF.